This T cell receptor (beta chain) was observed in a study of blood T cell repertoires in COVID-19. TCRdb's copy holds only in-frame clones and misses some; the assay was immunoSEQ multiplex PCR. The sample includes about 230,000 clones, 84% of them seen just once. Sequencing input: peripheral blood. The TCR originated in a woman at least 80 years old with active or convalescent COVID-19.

CDR3 in amino acids: CASSQDSGGRTYEQYF. CDR3 bases: TGCGCCAGCAGCCAAGATTCAGGGGGAAGAACCTACGAGCAGTACTTC. The chain joins TRBV4-1 to TRBJ2-7; the match to TRBD1 covers 7 bases. CDR1 is MGHRA and CDR2 is YSYEKL in the germline V gene. V gave up 0 bases and J gave up 2 bases; unmatched junction bases: 7. The CDR3 is 16 residues long.